One sample yielded the 17 T cell receptor beta chains listed below, sequenced in a study of blood T cell repertoires in COVID-19. Only in-frame clones appear in the TCRdb table, and some are missing; sequencing was by immunoSEQ multiplex PCR. The data show roughly 180,000 clones, over 75% seen once. The sequenced sample was PBMCs or T cells enriched from blood (not recorded which). The receptors here all came from a woman in her thirties or forties with acute COVID-19.

CDR3 in amino acids: CASSDAGNEKLFF. The CDR3 DNA is TGTGCCAGCAGCGATGCGGGAAATGAAAAACTGTTTTTT. The rearrangement joins TRBV11-1 to TRBJ1-4; D gene ambiguous. Trimming took 5 bases from V and 5 from J, leaving 9 bases between them. CDR3 length: 13 residues. Germline CDR1 reads SGHAT; CDR2 reads FQDESV (reference sequence).

The V and J genes are TRBV11-2 and TRBJ2-7; 9 nucleotides match TRBD2. CDR3 length equals 17 residues. In germline, CDR1 is SGHAT, CDR2 FQNNGV. Trimming at V came to 7 bases and at J to 3 bases, leaving 16 bases not matched to a gene. The CDR3 DNA follows: TGTGCCAGCACCCACTATAGGGGTAGCGGGAGATTCTACGAGCAGTACTTC. This sequence encodes CASTHYRGSGRFYEQYF.

The CDR3 reads CASSLGQLNTDTQYF. CDR3 nucleotide sequence: TGTGCCAGCAGTTTAGGGCAGCTGAACACAGATACGCAGTATTTT. The rearrangement joins TRBV27 to TRBJ2-3, with no clear D. The V and J ends lost 2 bases and 2 bases respectively, with 11 bases between them. Germline assignment: CDR1 MNHEY and CDR2 SMNVEV (reference sequence). This CDR3 is built from 15 residues.

This rearrangement joins TRBV4-1 to TRBJ2-7; 16 nucleotides match TRBD2. Per germline, CDR1 MGHRA and CDR2 YSYEKL. Trimming removed 0 bases from V and 0 bases from J; junction bases left unmatched: 5. The CDR3 is 19 residues long. CDR3 residues: CASSQEGLAGGPDSYEQYF. For the CDR3, the DNA is TGCGCCAGCAGCCAAGAGGGACTAGCGGGAGGGCCTGACTCCTACGAGCAGTACTTC.

The rearrangement links TRBV7-9 to TRBJ2-1; 9 nucleotides agree with TRBD1. Germline CDR1 and CDR2: SEHNR and FQNEAQ (reference sequence). V lost 5 bases, J lost 3 bases, and 11 bases stayed unmatched. The CDR3 consists of 17 residues. CDR3 amino acids: CASSQPRDREDYNEQFF. CDR3 nucleotide sequence: TGTGCCAGCAGCCAACCCCGGGACAGGGAGGACTACAATGAGCAGTTCTTC.

V is TRBV19 and J is TRBJ1-2, with TRBD1 matching 7 bases. Germline CDR1 is LNHDA and CDR2 is SQIVND (reference sequence). This CDR3 spans 15 amino acids. Trimming took 3 bases from V and 5 from J; bases not matched to a gene: 9. CDR3 protein: CASSIPGTALYGYTF. The CDR3 bases are TGTGCCAGTAGTATTCCCGGGACAGCGTTATATGGCTACACCTTC. The full variable domain, with the rest looked up from reference TRBV19 and TRBJ1-2, is DGGITQSPKYLFRKEGQNVTLSCEQNLNHDAMYWYRQDPGQGLRLIYYSQIVNDFQKGDIAEGYSVSREKKESFPLTVTSAQKNPTAFYLCASSIPGTALYGYTFGSGTRLTVV.

This sequence joins TRBV5-1 and TRBJ2-5, with D tentatively TRBD1 (5 bases). The CDR3 length is 15 residues. Germline values: CDR1 SGHRS, CDR2 YFSETQ. The germline V and J ends were trimmed by 2 bases and 5 bases, with 16 bases remaining between them. CDR3 sequence: CASSFQKGFGETQYF. In nucleotides, the CDR3 is TGCGCCAGCAGCTTCCAGAAGGGGTTCGGCGAGACCCAGTACTTC.

The chain uses TRBV7-9 and TRBJ2-1, with 7 bases fitting TRBD2. This CDR3 region has 15 residues. V lost 5 bases, J lost 7 bases, and 11 bases stayed unmatched. The V gene's germline CDR1 is SEHNR and CDR2 FQNEAQ (reference sequence). The CDR3 region is CASSPGGGPWNEQFF. DNA of the CDR3: TGTGCCAGCAGCCCTGGGGGAGGGCCTTGGAATGAGCAGTTCTTC.

V is TRBV18 and J is TRBJ2-4, with TRBD2 identical over 7 bases. The CDR3 covers 17 residues. Germline V gene sequence: CDR1 KGHSH, CDR2 LQKENI. The J segment lost 3 bases and the V segment lost 3 bases, leaving 11 bases of the junction unmatched. The CDR3 loop is CASSPLAVGGSKNIQYF. The CDR3 DNA reads TGTGCCAGCTCACCTCTAGCGGTGGGAGGCAGCAAAAACATTCAGTACTTC.

This clone was counted a single time. This CDR3 is CAISDPLHRGDYGYTF. Written as DNA, the CDR3 is TGTGCCATCAGTGACCCACTTCACAGGGGGGACTATGGCTACACCTTC. The chain is built from TRBV10-3 and TRBJ1-2, with 8 positions matching TRBD1. Germline loops: CDR1 ENHRY, CDR2 SYGVKD. The trim removed 3 bases at V and 3 bases at J, leaving 9 bases unmatched. The CDR3 has 16 residues.

The chain links TRBV19 to TRBJ1-1, with D unresolved. Per the germline V gene, CDR1 is LNHDA and CDR2 is SQIVND (reference sequence). CDR3 size: 17 residues. V lost 1 base and J lost 1, with 16 bases in between. CDR3 region: CASSIARQTGENTEAFF. The CDR3 DNA reads as TGTGCCAGTAGTATAGCGCGCCAGACGGGAGAGAACACTGAAGCTTTCTTT.

V and J are TRBV5-1 and TRBJ2-5; the match to TRBD1 covers 9 bases. The germline gives CDR1 SGHRS, CDR2 YFSETQ. The CDR3 has 13 residues. Trimming took 5 bases from V and 4 from J; bases not matched to a gene: 3. CDR3 nucleotide sequence: TGCGCCAGCAGTAGGGACAGGGCAGAGACCCAGTACTTC. Translating it yields CASSRDRAETQYF.

A single count supports this clone. The chain couples TRBV9 to TRBJ2-5; possibly TRBD2 for D (6 bases). Germline V gene data show CDR1 as SGDLS and CDR2 as YYNGEE. With 2 bases removed from V and 5 bases from J, the gap between germline ends came to 13 bases. The CDR3 contains 14 residues. CDR3 in amino acids: CASSVGEAQETQYF. CDR3 in DNA: TGTGCCAGCAGCGTGGGGGAGGCTCAGGAGACCCAGTACTTC.

This chain joins TRBV5-1 and TRBJ1-4; TRBD1 matches at 11 bases. This CDR3 contains 16 residues. J lost 5 bases, V lost 4 bases, and 7 bases had no gene match. CDR1 is SGHRS and CDR2 is YFSETQ in the germline V gene. The CDR3 DNA reads TGCGCCAGCAGCGAGCGGACAGGGGGCATGAATGAAAAACTGTTTTTT. This codes for CASSERTGGMNEKLFF.

V is TRBV14 and J is TRBJ2-7; D is unresolved. With 0 bases removed from V and 3 bases from J, the gap between germline ends came to 6 bases. The CDR3 is 13 amino acids. CDR1 and CDR2 from the germline V gene are SGHDN and FVKESK. The CDR3 coding sequence is TGTGCCAGCAGCCAAGAATCGGGCTACGAGCAGTACTTC. Translating gives CASSQESGYEQYF.

In this sample, this clone turned up a few times. V is TRBV19 and J is TRBJ2-3, with D possibly matching TRBD1 (5 bases). Germline V gene sequence: CDR1 LNHDA, CDR2 SQIVND (reference sequence). With 9 bases removed from V and 3 bases from J, the gap between germline ends came to 13 bases. The CDR3 is made up of 13 amino acids. The CDR3 DNA sequence: TGTGCCAGCGGACCCGCAGGGACAGATACGCAGTATTTT. It yields the protein CASGPAGTDTQYF.

Comment on this clone: One end of the junction varies from germline; a read error may be responsible. The chain uses TRBV7-7 and TRBJ1-4, with 7 nucleotides matching TRBD1. CDR3 size: 16 residues. Germline CDR1 SSHAT, CDR2 FNYEAQ (reference sequence). The CDR3 DNA follows: TGTGCTAGCAGTCCAGTCTCCGGGACAGCCGCAGGGAAACTGTTTTTT. It yields the protein CASSPVSGTAAGKLFF.